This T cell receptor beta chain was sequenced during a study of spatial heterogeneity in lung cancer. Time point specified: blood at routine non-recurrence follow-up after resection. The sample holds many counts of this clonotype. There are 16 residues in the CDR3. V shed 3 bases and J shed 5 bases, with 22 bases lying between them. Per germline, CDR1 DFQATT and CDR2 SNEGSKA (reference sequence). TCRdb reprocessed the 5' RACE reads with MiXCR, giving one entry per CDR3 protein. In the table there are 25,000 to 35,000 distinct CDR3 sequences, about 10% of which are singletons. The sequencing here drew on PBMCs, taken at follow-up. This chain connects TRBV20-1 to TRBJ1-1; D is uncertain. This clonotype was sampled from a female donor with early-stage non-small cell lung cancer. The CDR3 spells CSASHLQRRADTEAFF. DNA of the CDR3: TGCAGTGCTAGTCATCTTCAGCGCCGGGCGGATACTGAAGCTTTCTTT.